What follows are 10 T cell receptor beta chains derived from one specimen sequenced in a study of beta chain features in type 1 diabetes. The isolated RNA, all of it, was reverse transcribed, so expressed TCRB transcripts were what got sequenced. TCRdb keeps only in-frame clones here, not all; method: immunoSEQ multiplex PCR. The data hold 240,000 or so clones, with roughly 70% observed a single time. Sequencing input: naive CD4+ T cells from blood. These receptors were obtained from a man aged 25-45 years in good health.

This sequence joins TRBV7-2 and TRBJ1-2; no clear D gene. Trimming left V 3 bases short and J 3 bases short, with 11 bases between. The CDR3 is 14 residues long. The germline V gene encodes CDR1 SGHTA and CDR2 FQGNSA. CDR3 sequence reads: CASSFRAGDYGYTF. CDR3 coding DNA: TGTGCCAGCAGCTTTAGGGCTGGCGACTATGGCTACACCTTC.

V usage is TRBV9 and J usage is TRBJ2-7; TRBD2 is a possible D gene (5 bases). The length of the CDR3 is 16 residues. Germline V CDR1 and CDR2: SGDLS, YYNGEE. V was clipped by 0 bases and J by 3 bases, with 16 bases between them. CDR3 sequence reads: CASSVDPGIKVYEQYF. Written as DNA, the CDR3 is TGTGCCAGCAGCGTAGACCCCGGGATAAAGGTCTACGAGCAGTACTTC.

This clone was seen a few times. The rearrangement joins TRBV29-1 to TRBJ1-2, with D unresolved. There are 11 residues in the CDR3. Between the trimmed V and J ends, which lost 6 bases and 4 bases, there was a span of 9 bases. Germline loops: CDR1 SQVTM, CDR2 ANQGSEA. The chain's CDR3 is CSVGGLYGYTF. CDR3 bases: TGCAGCGTCGGTGGCCTCTATGGCTACACCTTC.

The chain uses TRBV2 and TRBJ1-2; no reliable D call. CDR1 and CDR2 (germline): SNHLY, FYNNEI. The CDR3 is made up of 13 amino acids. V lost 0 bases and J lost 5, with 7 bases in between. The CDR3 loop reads CASSEARLYGYTF. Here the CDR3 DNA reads TGTGCCAGCAGTGAAGCGCGCCTGTATGGCTACACCTTC.

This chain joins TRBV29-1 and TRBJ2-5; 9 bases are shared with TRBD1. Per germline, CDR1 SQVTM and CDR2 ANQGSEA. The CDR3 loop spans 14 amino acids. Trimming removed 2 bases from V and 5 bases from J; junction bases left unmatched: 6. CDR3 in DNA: TGCAGCGTTGAAAGGGGACAGGGATGGGAGACCCAGTACTTC. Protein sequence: CSVERGQGWETQYF. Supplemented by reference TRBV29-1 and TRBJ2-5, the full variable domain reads SAVISQKPSRDICQRGTSLTIQCQVDSQVTMMFWYRQQPGQSLTLIATANQGSEATYESGFVIDKFPISRPNLTFSTLTVSNMSPEDSSIYLCSVERGQGWETQYFGPGTRLLVL.

CDR3 residues: CASSDAGTGVAYEQYF. The CDR3, as DNA: TGTGCCAGCAGTGATGCCGGGACAGGGGTAGCCTACGAGCAGTACTTC. J is TRBJ2-7 and V is TRBV25-1; 10 nucleotides agree with TRBD1. Germline V lookup: CDR1 MGHDK, CDR2 SYGVNS. V lost 3 bases to trimming and J lost 2 bases; unmatched junction nucleotides: 7. CDR3 length equals 16 residues.

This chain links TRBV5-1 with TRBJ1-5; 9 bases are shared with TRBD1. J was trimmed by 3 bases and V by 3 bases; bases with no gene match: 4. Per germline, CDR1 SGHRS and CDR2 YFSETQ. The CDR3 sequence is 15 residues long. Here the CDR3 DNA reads TGCGCCAGCAGCTCCGGGACAGGGAACAATCAGCCCCAGCATTTT. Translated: CASSSGTGNNQPQHF.

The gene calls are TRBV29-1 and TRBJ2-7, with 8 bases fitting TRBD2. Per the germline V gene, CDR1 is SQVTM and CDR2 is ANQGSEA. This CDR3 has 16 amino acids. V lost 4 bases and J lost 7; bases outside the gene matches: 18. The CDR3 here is CSVAWGRAREGQEQYF. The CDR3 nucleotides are TGCAGCGTTGCCTGGGGTAGGGCACGGGAGGGCCAAGAGCAGTACTTC.

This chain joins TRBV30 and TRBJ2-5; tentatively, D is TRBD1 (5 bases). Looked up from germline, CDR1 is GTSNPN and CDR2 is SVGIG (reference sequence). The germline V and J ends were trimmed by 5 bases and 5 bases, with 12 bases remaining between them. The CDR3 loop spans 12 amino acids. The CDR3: CAWRWKGETQYF. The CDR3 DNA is TGTGCCTGGCGCTGGAAGGGGGAGACCCAGTACTTC.

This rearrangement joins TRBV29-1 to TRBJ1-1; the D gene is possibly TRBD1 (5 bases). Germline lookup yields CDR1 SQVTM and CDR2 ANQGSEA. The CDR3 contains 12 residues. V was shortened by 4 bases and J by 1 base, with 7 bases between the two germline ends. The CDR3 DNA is TGCAGCGTTGGGGGACCGAACACTGAAGCTTTCTTT. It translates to CSVGGPNTEAFF.